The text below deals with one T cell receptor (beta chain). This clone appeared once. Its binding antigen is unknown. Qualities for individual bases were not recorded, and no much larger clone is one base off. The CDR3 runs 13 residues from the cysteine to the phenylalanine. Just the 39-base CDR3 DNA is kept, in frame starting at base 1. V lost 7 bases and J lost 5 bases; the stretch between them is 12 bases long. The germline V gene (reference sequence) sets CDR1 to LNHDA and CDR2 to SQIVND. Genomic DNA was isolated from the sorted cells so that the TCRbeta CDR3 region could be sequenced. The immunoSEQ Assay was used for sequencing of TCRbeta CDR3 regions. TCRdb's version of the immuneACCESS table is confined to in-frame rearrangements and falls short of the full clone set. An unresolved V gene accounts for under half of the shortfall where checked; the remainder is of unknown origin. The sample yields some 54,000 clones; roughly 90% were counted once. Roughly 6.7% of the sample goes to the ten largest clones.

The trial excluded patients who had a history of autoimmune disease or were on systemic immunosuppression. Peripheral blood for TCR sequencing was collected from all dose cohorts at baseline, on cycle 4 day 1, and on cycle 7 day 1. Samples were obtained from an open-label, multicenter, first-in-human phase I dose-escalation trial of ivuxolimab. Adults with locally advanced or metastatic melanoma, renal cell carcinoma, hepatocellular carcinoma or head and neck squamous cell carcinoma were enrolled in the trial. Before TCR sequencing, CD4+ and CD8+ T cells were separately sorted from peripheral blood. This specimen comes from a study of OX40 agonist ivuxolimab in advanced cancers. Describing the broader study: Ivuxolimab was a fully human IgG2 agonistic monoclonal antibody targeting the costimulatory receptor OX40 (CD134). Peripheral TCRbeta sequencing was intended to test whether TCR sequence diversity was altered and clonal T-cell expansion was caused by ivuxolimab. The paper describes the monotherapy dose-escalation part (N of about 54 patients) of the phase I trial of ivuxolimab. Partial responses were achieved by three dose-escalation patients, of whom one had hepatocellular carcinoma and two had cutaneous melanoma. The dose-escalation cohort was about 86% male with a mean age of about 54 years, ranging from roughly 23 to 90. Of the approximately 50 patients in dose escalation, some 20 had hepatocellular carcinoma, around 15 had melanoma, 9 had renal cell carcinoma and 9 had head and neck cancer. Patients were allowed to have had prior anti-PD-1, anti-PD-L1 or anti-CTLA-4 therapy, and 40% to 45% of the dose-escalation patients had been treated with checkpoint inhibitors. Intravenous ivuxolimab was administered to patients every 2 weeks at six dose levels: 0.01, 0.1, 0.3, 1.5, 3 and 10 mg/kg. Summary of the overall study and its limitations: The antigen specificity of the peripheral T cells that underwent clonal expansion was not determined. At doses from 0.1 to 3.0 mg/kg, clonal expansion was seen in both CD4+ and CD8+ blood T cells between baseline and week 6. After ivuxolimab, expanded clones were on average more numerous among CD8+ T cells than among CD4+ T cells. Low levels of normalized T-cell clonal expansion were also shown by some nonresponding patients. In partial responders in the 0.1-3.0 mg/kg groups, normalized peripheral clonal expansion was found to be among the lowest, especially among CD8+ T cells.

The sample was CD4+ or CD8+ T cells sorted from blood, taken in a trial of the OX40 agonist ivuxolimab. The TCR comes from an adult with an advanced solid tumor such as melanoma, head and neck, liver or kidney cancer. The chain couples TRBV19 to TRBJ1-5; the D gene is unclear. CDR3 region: CASNMGNHQPQHF. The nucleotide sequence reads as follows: TGTGCCAGTAATATGGGGAACCATCAGCCCCAGCATTTT. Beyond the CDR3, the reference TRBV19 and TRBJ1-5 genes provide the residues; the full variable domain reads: DGGITQSPKYLFRKEGQNVTLSCEQNLNHDAMYWYRQDPGQGLRLIYYSQIVNDFQKGDIAEGYSVSREKKESFPLTVTSAQKNPTAFYLCASNMGNHQPQHFGDGTRLSIL.